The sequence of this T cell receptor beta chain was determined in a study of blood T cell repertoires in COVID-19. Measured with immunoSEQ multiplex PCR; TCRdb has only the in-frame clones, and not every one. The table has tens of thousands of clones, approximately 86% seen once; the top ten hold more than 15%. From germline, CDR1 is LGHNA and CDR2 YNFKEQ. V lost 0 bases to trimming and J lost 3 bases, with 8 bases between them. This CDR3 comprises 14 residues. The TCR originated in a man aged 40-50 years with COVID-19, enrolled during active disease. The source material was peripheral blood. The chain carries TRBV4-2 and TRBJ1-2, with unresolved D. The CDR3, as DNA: TGTGCCAGCAGCCAAGATGCGGTGGACTATGGCTACACCTTC. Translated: CASSQDAVDYGYTF.